The clone carrying this TCR beta chain was counted between two and nine times. Reverse transcription of all isolated RNA meant that expressed TCRB transcripts were sequenced. Profiling relied on immunoSEQ multiplex PCR, and the TCRdb table lists in-frame clones only, not all of them. The table lists under 200,000 clones, over 7.5% of them singletons, with almost 0.65% in the top ten. Trimming shortened V by 0 bases and J by 8 bases, and 14 bases separated the two germline ends. The CDR3 loop spans 14 amino acids. Germline V gene data show CDR1 as SGHDT and CDR2 as YYEEEE. This specimen comes from a study of beta chain features in type 1 diabetes.

This TCR was sampled from a man aged 18 to 29 in good health. Sequencing was done on a sample of central memory CD4+ T cells from blood. V usage is TRBV5-6 and J usage is TRBJ1-2, with a tentative D call TRBD1 (6 bases). CDR3 protein: CASSLGTDLRGYTF. The DNA of the CDR3 is TGTGCCAGCAGCTTGGGGACAGATCTTCGCGGCTACACCTTC.